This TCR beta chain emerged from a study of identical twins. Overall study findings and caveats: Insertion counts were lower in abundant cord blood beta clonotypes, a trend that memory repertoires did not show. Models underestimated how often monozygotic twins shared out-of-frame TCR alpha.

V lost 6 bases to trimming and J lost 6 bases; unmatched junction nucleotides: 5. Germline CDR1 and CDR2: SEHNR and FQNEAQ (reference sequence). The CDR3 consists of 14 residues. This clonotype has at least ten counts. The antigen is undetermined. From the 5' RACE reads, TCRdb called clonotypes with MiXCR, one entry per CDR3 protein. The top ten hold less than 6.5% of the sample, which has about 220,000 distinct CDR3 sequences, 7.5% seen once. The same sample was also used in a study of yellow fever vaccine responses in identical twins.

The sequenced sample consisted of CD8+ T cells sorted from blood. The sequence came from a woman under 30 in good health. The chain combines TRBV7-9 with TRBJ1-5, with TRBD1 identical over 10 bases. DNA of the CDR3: TGTGCCAGCAGTCCGGGACAGGGGATTCAGCCCCAGCATTTT. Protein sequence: CASSPGQGIQPQHF. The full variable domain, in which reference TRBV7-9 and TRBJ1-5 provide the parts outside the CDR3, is DTGVSQNPRHKITKRGQNVTFRCDPISEHNRLYWYRQTLGQGPEFLTYFQNEAQLEKSRLLSDRFSAERPKGSFSTLEIQRTEQGDSAMYLCASSPGQGIQPQHFGDGTRLSIL.